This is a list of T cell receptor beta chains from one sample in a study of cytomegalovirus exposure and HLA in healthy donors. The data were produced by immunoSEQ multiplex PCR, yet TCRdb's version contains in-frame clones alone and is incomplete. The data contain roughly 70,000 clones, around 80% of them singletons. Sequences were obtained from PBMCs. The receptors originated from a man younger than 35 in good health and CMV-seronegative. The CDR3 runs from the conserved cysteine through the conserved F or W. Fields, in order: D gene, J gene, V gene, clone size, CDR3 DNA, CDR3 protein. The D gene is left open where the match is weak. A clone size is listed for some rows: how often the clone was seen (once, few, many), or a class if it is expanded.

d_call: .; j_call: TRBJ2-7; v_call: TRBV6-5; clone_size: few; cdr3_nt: TGTGCCAGCAGTCTCCCCGGTCCGGAGCAGTACTTC; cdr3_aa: CASSLPGPEQYF
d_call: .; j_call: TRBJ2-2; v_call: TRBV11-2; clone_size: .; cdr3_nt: TGTGCCAGCAGCTTAGATCTCACAGGGATTGGCGGGGAGCTGTTTTTT; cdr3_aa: CASSLDLTGIGGELFF
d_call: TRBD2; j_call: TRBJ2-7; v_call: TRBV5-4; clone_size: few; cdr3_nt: TGTGCCAGCAGCGCCCGCGGGGGCTCCTACGAGCAGTACTTC; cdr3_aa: CASSARGGSYEQYF
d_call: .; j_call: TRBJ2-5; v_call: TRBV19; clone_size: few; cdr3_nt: TGTGCCAGTAGTATCTCGGCTAGCACGGAGACCCAGTACTTC; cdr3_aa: CASSISASTETQYF
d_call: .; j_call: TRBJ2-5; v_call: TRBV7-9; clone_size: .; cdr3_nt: TGTGCCAGCAGCCCGGACTGGGGAGAGACCCAGTACTTC; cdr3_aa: CASSPDWGETQYF
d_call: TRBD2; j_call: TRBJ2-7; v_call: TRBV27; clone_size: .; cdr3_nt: TGTGCCAGCAGACGGAGGCGGGAGGGCCAATACGAGCAGTACTTC; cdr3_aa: CASRRRREGQYEQYF
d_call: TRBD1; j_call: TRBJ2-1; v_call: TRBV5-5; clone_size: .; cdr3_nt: TGTGCCAGCAGCTCCCACCCCAGGGGGTATGAGCAGTTCTTC; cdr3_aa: CASSSHPRGYEQFF
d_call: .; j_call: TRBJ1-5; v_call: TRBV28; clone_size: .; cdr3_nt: TGTGCCAGCAGTTCATTACTTCAGCCCCAGCATTTT; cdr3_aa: CASSSLLQPQHF
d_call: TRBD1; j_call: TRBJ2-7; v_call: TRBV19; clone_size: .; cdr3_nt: TGTGCCAGTAGTATAAGACAGGGGATATACGAGCAGTACTTC; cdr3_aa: CASSIRQGIYEQYF
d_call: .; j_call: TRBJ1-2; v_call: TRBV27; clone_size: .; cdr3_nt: TGTGCCAGCAGTTTACGGAGGGGAGAGGATGGCTACACCTTC; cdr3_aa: CASSLRRGEDGYTF
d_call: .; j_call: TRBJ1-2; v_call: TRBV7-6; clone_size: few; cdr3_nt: TGTGCCAGCAGCTTAGAGGTTCGGGGGTTGCATGGCTACACCTTC; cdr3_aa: CASSLEVRGLHGYTF
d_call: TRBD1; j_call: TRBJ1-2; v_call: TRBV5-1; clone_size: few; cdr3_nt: TGCGCCAGCAGCTTGGGAGACAGGGACATAGGCTACACCTTC; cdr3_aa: CASSLGDRDIGYTF
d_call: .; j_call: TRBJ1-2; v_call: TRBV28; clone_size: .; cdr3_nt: TGTGCCAGCAGCACAGGAGCCGCCTATGGCTACACCTTC; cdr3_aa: CASSTGAAYGYTF
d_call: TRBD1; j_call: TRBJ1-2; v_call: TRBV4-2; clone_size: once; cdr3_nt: TGTGCCAGCAGCCTTGAACCCACAGGGGACTCATCCTATGGCTACACCTTC; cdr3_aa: CASSLEPTGDSSYGYTF
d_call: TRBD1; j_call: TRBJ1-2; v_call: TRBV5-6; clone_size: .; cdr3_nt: TGTGCCAGCAGCTTGACAGGGGCAAACTATGGCTACACCTTC; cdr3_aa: CASSLTGANYGYTF
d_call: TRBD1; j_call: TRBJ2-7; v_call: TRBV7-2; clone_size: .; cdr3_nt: TGTGCCAGCAGCCAGGGACAGGGGATCTACGAGCAGTACTTC; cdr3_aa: CASSQGQGIYEQYF
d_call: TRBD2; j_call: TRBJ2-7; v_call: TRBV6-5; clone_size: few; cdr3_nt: TGTGCCAGCAGGACGGGACTAGCGGGGCGCGAGCAGTACTTC; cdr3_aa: CASRTGLAGREQYF
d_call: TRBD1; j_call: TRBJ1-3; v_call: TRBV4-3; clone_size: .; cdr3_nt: TGCGCCAGCAGCCCTGACCGGGACAGCTCTGGAAACACCATATATTTT; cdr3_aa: CASSPDRDSSGNTIYF
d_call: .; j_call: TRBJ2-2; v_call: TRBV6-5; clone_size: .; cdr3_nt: TGTGCCAGCAGCTACCTTTATTCCCGAGAGGCCGGGGAGCTGTTTTTT; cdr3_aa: CASSYLYSREAGELFF
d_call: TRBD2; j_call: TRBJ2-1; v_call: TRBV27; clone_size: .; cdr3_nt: TGTGCCAGCAGTTTACGAGGGACCGGGACTAGGGACAATGAGCAGTTCTTC; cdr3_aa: CASSLRGTGTRDNEQFF
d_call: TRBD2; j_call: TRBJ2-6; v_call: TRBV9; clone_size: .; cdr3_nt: TGTGCCAGCAGCGTAGCGGGAGGGACCGGGGCCAACGTCCTGACTTTC; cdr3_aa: CASSVAGGTGANVLTF
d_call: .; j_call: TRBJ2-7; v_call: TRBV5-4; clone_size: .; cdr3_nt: TGTGCCAGCAGCTTGGCTCAGGGAGGCAACGAGCAGTACTTC; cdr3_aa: CASSLAQGGNEQYF
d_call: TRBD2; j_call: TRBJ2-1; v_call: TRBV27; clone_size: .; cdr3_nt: TGTGCCAGCAGTCCCGGGACTAGCGGGACCAATGAGCAGTTCTTC; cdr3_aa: CASSPGTSGTNEQFF
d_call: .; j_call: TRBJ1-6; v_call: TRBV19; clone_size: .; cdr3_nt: TGTGCCAGTAGTATTACAGAGACCTCTTCACCCCTCCACTTT; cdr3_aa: CASSITETSSPLHF
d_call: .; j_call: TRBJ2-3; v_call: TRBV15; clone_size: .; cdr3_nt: TGTGCCACCAGCCAGGGGAGTAGCACAGATACGCAGTATTTT; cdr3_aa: CATSQGSSTDTQYF
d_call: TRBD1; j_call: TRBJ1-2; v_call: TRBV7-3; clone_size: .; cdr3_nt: TGTGCCAGCAGCTCAAGACAGGGGTATGGCTACACCTTC; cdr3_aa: CASSSRQGYGYTF
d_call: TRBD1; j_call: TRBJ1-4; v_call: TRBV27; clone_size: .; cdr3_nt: TGTGCCAGCAGTTTATTTGGGACAGGGGTTGAAAAACTGTTTTTT; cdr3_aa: CASSLFGTGVEKLFF
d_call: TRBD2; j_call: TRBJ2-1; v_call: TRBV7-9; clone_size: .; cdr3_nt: TGTGCCAGCAGCTTAGGACTAGCGGAGCAGTTCTTC; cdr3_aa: CASSLGLAEQFF
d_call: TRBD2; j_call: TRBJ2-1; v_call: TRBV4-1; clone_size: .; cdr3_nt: TGCGCCAGCAGCCAAGTGGGACTAGCGGCCAATGAGCAGTTCTTC; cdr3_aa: CASSQVGLAANEQFF
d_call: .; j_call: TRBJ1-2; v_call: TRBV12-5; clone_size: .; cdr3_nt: TGTGCTAGTGGTTTGGAGGGACAAAAATACTATGGCTACACCTTC; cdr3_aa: CASGLEGQKYYGYTF
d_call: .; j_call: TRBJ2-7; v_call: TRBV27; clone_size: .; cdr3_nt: TGTGCCAGCAGTTGGTCTGCGGGAAGCTCCTACGAGCAGTACTTC; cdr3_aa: CASSWSAGSSYEQYF
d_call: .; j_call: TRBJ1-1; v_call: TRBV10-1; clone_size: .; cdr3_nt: TGCGCCAGCAGTGAGTCAATACACGTGAACACTGAAGCTTTCTTT; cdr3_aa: CASSESIHVNTEAFF
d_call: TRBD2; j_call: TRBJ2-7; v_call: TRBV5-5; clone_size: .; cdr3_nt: TGTGCCAGCAGCTTCCCGGCGGGAGGCCGCTCCTACGAGCAGTACTTC; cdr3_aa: CASSFPAGGRSYEQYF
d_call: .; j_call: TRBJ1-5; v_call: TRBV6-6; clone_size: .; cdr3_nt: TGTGCCAGCAGGAGGACAGAACAGCCCCAGCATTTT; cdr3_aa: CASRRTEQPQHF
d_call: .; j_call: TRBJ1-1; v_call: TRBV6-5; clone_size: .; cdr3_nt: TGTGCCAGCAGTTACCCAAACGCAGGTGAAGCTTTCTTT; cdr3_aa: CASSYPNAGEAFF
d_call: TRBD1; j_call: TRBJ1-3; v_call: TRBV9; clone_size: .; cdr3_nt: TGTGCCAGCAGCGTCCAACTCTTGGGACAGGGGACAGGAGGAAACACCATATATTTT; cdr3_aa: CASSVQLLGQGTGGNTIYF
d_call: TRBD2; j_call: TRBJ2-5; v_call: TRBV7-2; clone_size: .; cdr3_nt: TGTGCCAGCAGCTTGGGGACTACGATACAAGAGACCCAGTACTTC; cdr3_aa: CASSLGTTIQETQYF
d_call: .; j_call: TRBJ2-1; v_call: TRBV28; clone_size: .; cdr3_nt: TGTGCCAGCAGTTCCTTGGGGGCCAACCTGGGCTCCTACAATGAGCAGTTCTTC; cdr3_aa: CASSSLGANLGSYNEQFF
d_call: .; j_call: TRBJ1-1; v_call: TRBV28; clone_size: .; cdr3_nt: TGTGCCAGCACCAGACAGGACCTTCGGGACACTGAAGCTTTCTTT; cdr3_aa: CASTRQDLRDTEAFF
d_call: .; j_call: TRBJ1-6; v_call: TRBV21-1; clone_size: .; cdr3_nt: TGTGCCAGCAGCATGAGACAGGGTCGAGCCTCCTATAATTCACCCCTCCACTTT; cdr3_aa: CASSMRQGRASYNSPLHF
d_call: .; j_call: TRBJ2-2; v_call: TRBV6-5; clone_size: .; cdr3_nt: TGTGCCAGCAGTTATGAGACCGGGGAGCTGTTTTTT; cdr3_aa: CASSYETGELFF
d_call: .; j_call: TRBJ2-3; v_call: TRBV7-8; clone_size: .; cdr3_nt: TGTGCCAGCAGCTTATCTCCCCCTCGTTCAATCAGGGGATCAACAGATACGCAGTATTTT; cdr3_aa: CASSLSPPRSIRGSTDTQYF
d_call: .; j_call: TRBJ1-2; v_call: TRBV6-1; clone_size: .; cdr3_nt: TGTGCCAGCAGTGAAGAAGGCAGGCCGACCTATGGCTACACCTTC; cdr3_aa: CASSEEGRPTYGYTF
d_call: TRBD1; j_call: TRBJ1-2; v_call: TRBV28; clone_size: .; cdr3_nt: TGTGCCAGCAGTAAAGGACAGGGGGCGCGAGGCTACACCTTC; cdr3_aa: CASSKGQGARGYTF
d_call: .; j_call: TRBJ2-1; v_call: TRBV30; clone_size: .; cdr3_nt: TGTGCCTGGAGCAACAGAAATGAGCAGTTCTTC; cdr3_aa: CAWSNRNEQFF
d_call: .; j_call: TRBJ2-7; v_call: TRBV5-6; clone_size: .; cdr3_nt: TGTGCCAGCCACGTGGTAGGGGCCCCTCTCGAGCAGTACTTC; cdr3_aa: CASHVVGAPLEQYF
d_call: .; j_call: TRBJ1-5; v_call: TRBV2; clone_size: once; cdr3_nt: TGTGCCAGCAGTGACTCCAGGGGTCAGCCCCAGCATTTT; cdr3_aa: CASSDSRGQPQHF
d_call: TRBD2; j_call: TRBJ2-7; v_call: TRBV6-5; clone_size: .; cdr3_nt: TGTGCCAGCACCTCCGCGGCTAGCGGATTCTACGAGCAGTACTTC; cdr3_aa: CASTSAASGFYEQYF
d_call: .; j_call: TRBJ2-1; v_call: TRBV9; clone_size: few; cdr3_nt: TGTGCCAGCAGCGTAGACGGTGATGAGCAGTTCTTC; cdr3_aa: CASSVDGDEQFF
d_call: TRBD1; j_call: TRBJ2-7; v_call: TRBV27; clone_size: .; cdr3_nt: TGTGCCAGCAGTGGGGACAGCTCCTACGAGCAGTACTTC; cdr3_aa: CASSGDSSYEQYF
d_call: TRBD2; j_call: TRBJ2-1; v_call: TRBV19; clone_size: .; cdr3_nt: TGTGCCAGTAGCGCTGGACTAGCGGGAGCCTCGGGGGAGCAGTTCTTC; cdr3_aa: CASSAGLAGASGEQFF
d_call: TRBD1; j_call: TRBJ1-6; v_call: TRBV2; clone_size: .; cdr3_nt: TGTGCCAGCGGCCTGGGACAGGTAGCCGTATCACCCCTCCACTTT; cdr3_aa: CASGLGQVAVSPLHF
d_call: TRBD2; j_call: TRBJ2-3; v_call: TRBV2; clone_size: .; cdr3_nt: TGTGCCAGCAGGACTAGCTCTGGCACAGATACGCAGTATTTT; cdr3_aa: CASRTSSGTDTQYF
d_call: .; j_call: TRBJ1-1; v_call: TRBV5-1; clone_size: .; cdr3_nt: TGCGCCAGCAGCTTGGTCGGGTTCATGCTCTCTGAAGCTTTCTTT; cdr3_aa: CASSLVGFMLSEAFF
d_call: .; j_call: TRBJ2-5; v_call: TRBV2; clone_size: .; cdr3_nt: TGTGCCAGCAGTCCGGAGGCCCAAGAGACCCAGTACTTC; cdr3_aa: CASSPEAQETQYF